This entry lists 32 T cell receptor beta chains sequenced from one sample in a study of blood T cell repertoires in COVID-19. TCRdb's copy holds only in-frame clones and misses some; the assay was immunoSEQ multiplex PCR. The sample carries tens of thousands of clones, approximately 80% recorded once. Sequencing used peripheral blood. These receptors were obtained from an older woman with acute or convalescent COVID-19.

The CDR3 spells CATSEPGGRLDEQFF. The CDR3, as DNA: TGTGCCACCAGTGAGCCGGGGGGGCGGCTCGATGAGCAGTTCTTC. The chain uses TRBV24-1 and TRBJ2-1, with 8 bases identical to TRBD2. The CDR3 extends over 15 amino acids. From germline, CDR1 is KGHDR and CDR2 SFDVKD. V shed 4 bases, J shed 8 bases, and the junction held 9 bases outside the gene matches.

The chain combines TRBV29-1 with TRBJ1-5; D remains ambiguous. Germline CDR1 is SQVTM and CDR2 is ANQGSEA. The V end was cut by 7 bases, the J end by 0 bases, with 10 bases between. There are 13 residues in the CDR3. The CDR3 loop reads CSALENSNQPQHF. DNA for the CDR3: TGCAGCGCCTTAGAAAATAGCAATCAGCCCCAGCATTTT.

The chain carries TRBV6-1 and TRBJ1-3; a weak D match, TRBD1 (6 bases). Germline CDR1 reads MNHNS; CDR2 reads SASEGT. This CDR3 spans 15 amino acids. Deletions cut 7 bases from V and 0 bases from J, with 13 bases between. The CDR3 nucleotides read TGTGCCAGCAACTGGGACAACACCTCTGGAAACACCATATATTTT. As protein: CASNWDNTSGNTIYF.

The chain carries TRBV9 and TRBJ1-2; no clear D gene. V gave up 0 bases and J gave up 8 bases, with 11 bases separating them. Germline lookup yields CDR1 SGDLS and CDR2 YYNGEE. The CDR3 sequence is 13 residues long. The CDR3 sequence is CASSVDPGEGYTF. DNA for the CDR3: TGTGCCAGCAGCGTAGACCCGGGTGAGGGCTACACCTTC. Combining the CDR3 with reference TRBV9 and TRBJ1-2 gives the whole variable domain DSGVTQTPKHLITATGQRVTLRCSPRSGDLSVYWYQQSLDQGLQFLIQYYNGEERAKGNILERFSAQQFPDLHSELNLSSLELGDSALYFCASSVDPGEGYTFGSGTRLTVV.

The gene calls are TRBV6-5 and TRBJ1-1; tentatively, D is TRBD1 (5 bases). This CDR3 is 13 amino acids long. V was clipped by 2 bases and J by 3 bases, with 7 bases between them. From germline, CDR1 is MNHEY and CDR2 SVGAGI. CDR3 protein: CASSYRGDTEAFF. CDR3 DNA sequence: TGTGCCAGCAGTTACAGGGGTGACACTGAAGCTTTCTTT.

The chain joins TRBV10-3 to TRBJ1-1; D is possibly TRBD1 (6 bases). In germline, CDR1 is ENHRY, CDR2 SYGVKD. This CDR3 has 14 amino acids. With 4 bases removed from V and 5 bases from J, the gap between germline ends came to 14 bases. Here the CDR3 reads CAISAGRGGTEAFF. DNA for the CDR3: TGTGCCATCAGTGCCGGGAGGGGGGGAACTGAAGCTTTCTTT.

The chain recombines TRBV7-2 with TRBJ1-5, with D possibly TRBD1 on 5 matching bases. Trimming took off 2 bases at V and 6 bases at J, with 5 bases between the two ends. The germline V gene has CDR1 SGHTA and CDR2 FQGNSA. The CDR3 runs 12 residues. CDR3 in amino acids: CASSLQGQPQHF. The DNA of the CDR3 is TGTGCCAGCAGCTTACAGGGTCAGCCCCAGCATTTT.

This sequence joins TRBV25-1 and TRBJ1-1; TRBD1 aligns across 11 bases. The junction had 7 bases not matched to a gene; V was cut back by 4 bases and J by 9 bases. Germline V gives CDR1 MGHDK, CDR2 SYGVNS. This CDR3 is built from 14 residues. The CDR3 spells CASSGPGQGVQAFF. DNA of the CDR3: TGTGCCAGCAGTGGCCCGGGACAGGGGGTGCAAGCTTTCTTT. Variable domain in full (rest from reference TRBV25-1 and TRBJ1-1): EADIYQTPRYLVIGTGKKITLECSQTMGHDKMYWYQQDPGMELHLIHYSYGVNSTEKGDLSSESTVSRIRTEHFPLTLESARPSHTSQYLCASSGPGQGVQAFFGQGTRLTVV.

V and J are TRBV7-9 and TRBJ2-7; 7 nucleotides match TRBD1. Per germline, CDR1 SEHNR and CDR2 FQNEAQ (reference sequence). There are 12 residues in the CDR3. J was trimmed by 6 bases and V by 9 bases; bases with no gene match: 8. The DNA of the CDR3 is TGTGCCAGTGGGACAGTGGTCCGCGAGCAGTACTTC. Translation gives CASGTVVREQYF.

This clone was seen only a few times. The chain combines TRBV19 with TRBJ2-5, with 11 bases identical to TRBD2. V gave up 3 bases and J gave up 3 bases; unmatched junction bases: 12. This CDR3 contains 18 residues. The V gene's germline CDR1 is LNHDA and CDR2 SQIVND (reference sequence). CDR3 DNA sequence: TGTGCCAGTAGTATGTTTCACGGGACTAGCGGTGGTGAAGAGACCCAGTACTTC. Translating gives CASSMFHGTSGGEETQYF.

The chain uses TRBV18 and TRBJ1-2; 7 positions match TRBD1. CDR3 length: 15 amino acids. V shed 2 bases, J shed 6 bases, and the junction held 9 bases outside the gene matches. Looked up from germline, CDR1 is KGHSH and CDR2 is LQKENI. The CDR3 DNA sequence: TGTGCCAGCTCACCAGGAGACAGGGTCGGTGATGGCTACACCTTC. This codes for CASSPGDRVGDGYTF. The full variable domain, in which reference TRBV18 and TRBJ1-2 provide the parts outside the CDR3, is NAGVMQNPRHLVRRRGQEARLRCSPMKGHSHVYWYRQLPEEGLKFMVYLQKENIIDESGMPKERFSAEFPKEGPSILRIQQVVRGDSAAYFCASSPGDRVGDGYTFGSGTRLTVV.

Note on this clone: The sample carries other DNA sequences with the same CDR3. The chain recombines TRBV19 with TRBJ1-5; D remains unclear. The CDR3 is 13 amino acids. CDR1 and CDR2 (germline): LNHDA, SQIVND (reference sequence). V lost 2 bases and J lost 9, with 11 bases in between. The CDR3 DNA sequence: TGTGCCAGTAGTATACTGGGAGGTCGGCCCCAGCATTTT. This translates into CASSILGGRPQHF.

This chain links TRBV18 with TRBJ2-4; D not certain. CDR1 is KGHSH, CDR2 LQKENI, per germline. Trimming left V 0 bases short and J 3 bases short, with 6 bases between. This CDR3 has 14 residues. The CDR3 DNA is TGTGCCAGCTCACCACCCGTCAGCAAAAACATTCAGTACTTC. Its protein product is CASSPPVSKNIQYF.

The rearrangement joins TRBV9 to TRBJ2-3; possible D gene TRBD2, 6 bases. The CDR3 extends over 14 amino acids. V lost 0 bases, J lost 5 bases, and 10 bases lay in between. Germline V gene lookup returns CDR1 SGDLS and CDR2 YYNGEE. This CDR3 reads CASSVAGVIDTQYF. CDR3 nucleotide sequence: TGTGCCAGCAGCGTAGCGGGAGTGATAGATACGCAGTATTTT.

The chain uses TRBV14 and TRBJ1-1, with D maybe TRBD1 (5 bases). The CDR3 runs 17 residues. Trimming removed 4 bases at V and 6 bases at J, with 24 bases between. Germline lookup yields CDR1 SGHDN and CDR2 FVKESK. The CDR3 loop reads CASSPLGAAGGIPEAFF. CDR3 DNA sequence: TGTGCCAGCAGCCCCCTGGGCGCGGCTGGGGGGATACCTGAAGCTTTCTTT.

J is TRBJ2-5 and V is TRBV4-1, with TRBD2 matching 8 bases. The CDR3 sequence is 13 residues long. Germline CDR1 MGHRA, CDR2 YSYEKL. Trimming took 2 bases from V and 5 from J; bases not matched to a gene: 1. CDR3 in DNA: TGCGCCAGCAGCCAAACTAGCGGCGAGACCCAGTACTTC. Translated: CASSQTSGETQYF.

The V call is TRBV7-2, the J call TRBJ2-7; D unresolved. CDR1 is SGHTA, CDR2 FQGNSA, per germline. CDR3 length equals 13 residues. Trimming took 4 bases from V and 0 from J, leaving 7 bases between them. DNA for the CDR3: TGTGCCAGCAGCTCCCGGAGCTCCTACGAGCAGTACTTC. Translating it yields CASSSRSSYEQYF.

The J gene is TRBJ1-1, the V gene TRBV19, with 7 bases matching TRBD1. The CDR3 length is 17 residues. Germline lookup yields CDR1 LNHDA and CDR2 SQIVND (reference sequence). V was clipped by 10 bases and J by 1 base; unmatched bases: 18. CDR3: CATRRDSQGERNTEAFF. The CDR3 bases are TGTGCCACCCGGCGGGACAGCCAAGGAGAGAGGAACACTGAAGCTTTCTTT.

The genes are TRBV18 and TRBJ1-3; D might be TRBD1 (5 bases). There are 15 residues in the CDR3. Germline CDR1 is KGHSH and CDR2 is LQKENI. Trimming pared 3 bases from V and 2 bases from J, leaving 11 bases between. The CDR3 reads CASSPPGFAGNTIYF. In DNA form, the CDR3 reads TGTGCCAGCTCACCGCCAGGGTTCGCTGGAAACACCATATATTTT.

This chain joins TRBV7-9 and TRBJ2-7, with D tentatively TRBD1 (6 bases). Germline CDR1 SEHNR, CDR2 FQNEAQ (reference sequence). The CDR3 is made up of 14 amino acids. The ends were cut back, 5 bases at V and 6 bases at J, with 17 bases in the middle. The CDR3 reads CASSGGRGEVEQYF. Written as DNA, the CDR3 is TGTGCCAGCAGCGGAGGCAGGGGTGAGGTCGAGCAGTACTTC.

The J gene is TRBJ2-3, the V gene TRBV19; D remains ambiguous. V lost 1 base and J 4 bases, leaving 6 bases between the germline ends. This CDR3 contains 13 residues. Germline-derived CDR1 and CDR2 are LNHDA and SQIVND (reference sequence). CDR3 DNA: TGTGCCAGTAGTATAGTGCCAGCAGATACGCAGTATTTT. It yields the protein CASSIVPADTQYF.

The chain combines TRBV19 with TRBJ2-1, with 9 nucleotides matching TRBD2. V dropped 2 bases and J dropped 1; count of bases not matched to a gene: 9. CDR1 and CDR2 (germline): LNHDA, SQIVND (reference sequence). The CDR3 sequence is 18 residues long. This CDR3 reads CASSIRAGGLPSYNEQFF. CDR3 DNA sequence: TGTGCCAGTAGTATACGAGCGGGGGGCCTCCCTTCCTACAATGAGCAGTTCTTC.

CDR3 nucleotides: TGTGCCAGCAGCGCACGGACGGGGAGTAACTATGGCTACACCTTC. Residues: CASSARTGSNYGYTF. This chain joins TRBV21-1 and TRBJ1-2. TRBV21-1 is a pseudogene segment. The CDR3 covers 15 residues.

The table lists this clone with a few counts. The chain employs TRBV28 and TRBJ2-7, with D tentatively TRBD1 (5 bases). The CDR3 loop spans 15 amino acids. Per the germline V gene, CDR1 is MDHEN and CDR2 is SYDVKM. The V end was cut by 3 bases, the J end by 2 bases, with 14 bases between. The CDR3 loop reads CASSFEGKGPYEQYF. The CDR3 DNA follows: TGTGCCAGCAGTTTTGAAGGCAAGGGGCCCTACGAGCAGTACTTC.

The chain joins TRBV3-1 (or the pseudogene TRBV3-2) to TRBJ1-2; D ambiguous. Per germline, CDR1 LGHDT and CDR2 YNNKEL (reference sequence). The CDR3 length is 13 residues. V gave up 4 bases and J gave up 3 bases, with 9 bases separating them. In DNA form, the CDR3 reads TGTGCCAGCAGCCCGAACAGCTACTATGGCTACACCTTC. Protein sequence: CASSPNSYYGYTF.

The chain has TRBV27 and TRBJ1-5; TRBD1 matches at 8 bases. V trimming: 9 bases; J trimming: 4 bases; junction bases outside the gene matches: 5. The germline V gene encodes CDR1 MNHEY and CDR2 SMNVEV (reference sequence). The CDR3 has 13 amino acids. This CDR3 is CAREDRANQPQHF. The CDR3, as DNA: TGTGCCAGGGAGGACAGGGCTAATCAGCCCCAGCATTTT.

This chain joins TRBV13 and TRBJ2-3, with 7 bases identical to TRBD2. V gave up 4 bases and J gave up 0 bases; unmatched junction bases: 13. CDR3 length: 18 residues. Germline V gene sequence: CDR1 PRHDT, CDR2 FYEKMQ (reference sequence). The CDR3 protein is CASSSYIGRIQSTDTQYF. CDR3 nucleotide sequence: TGTGCCAGCAGCTCATACATCGGGAGGATCCAAAGCACAGATACGCAGTATTTT. Full variable domain (outside the CDR3, taken from reference TRBV13 and TRBJ2-3): AAGVIQSPRHLIKEKRETATLKCYPIPRHDTVYWYQQGPGQDPQFLISFYEKMQSDKGSIPDRFSAQQFSDYHSELNMSSLELGDSALYFCASSSYIGRIQSTDTQYFGPGTRLTVL.

This chain joins TRBV5-1 and TRBJ2-5; D ambiguous. The CDR3 totals 11 residues. With 4 bases removed from V and 5 bases from J, the gap between germline ends came to 6 bases. Germline V gene data show CDR1 as SGHRS and CDR2 as YFSETQ. Here the CDR3 reads CASSKAETQYF. DNA of the CDR3: TGCGCCAGCAGCAAAGCCGAGACCCAGTACTTC.

This clone occurred once. The J gene is TRBJ2-7, the V gene TRBV6-1; unclear D gene. The CDR3 contains 17 residues. V was cut by 0 bases and J by 2 bases, with 17 bases left in between. CDR1 is MNHNS and CDR2 is SASEGT in the germline V gene. The CDR3 DNA is TGTGCCAGCAGTGAAGCGCTAGGCACGGTGGTTCCCTACGAGCAGTACTTC. Translated: CASSEALGTVVPYEQYF.

V is TRBV6-5 and J is TRBJ1-1; TRBD1 matches at 7 bases. This CDR3 is 15 amino acids long. CDR1 MNHEY and CDR2 SVGAGI come from the germline V gene. Trimming took 6 bases from V and 1 from J; bases not matched to a gene: 8. For the CDR3, the DNA is TGTGCCAGCAGGGCCGACAGGGTCAGGAACACTGAAGCTTTCTTT. It yields the protein CASRADRVRNTEAFF.

The chain carries TRBV6-5 and TRBJ2-7, with 7 positions matching TRBD2. CDR1 MNHEY and CDR2 SVGAGI come from the germline V gene. Trimming removed 8 bases from V and 3 bases from J; junction bases left unmatched: 10. The CDR3 consists of 14 residues. The CDR3 region is CASAPLGLSYEQYF. The CDR3, as DNA: TGTGCCAGCGCCCCATTGGGACTAAGCTACGAGCAGTACTTC.

V and J are TRBV19 and TRBJ1-2, with 7 bases that match TRBD1. V dropped 7 bases and J dropped 7; count of bases not matched to a gene: 15. Germline V gives CDR1 LNHDA, CDR2 SQIVND (reference sequence). The CDR3 totals 15 residues. The CDR3 protein is CASNPSRDSRGGYTF. The CDR3 bases are TGTGCCAGTAACCCCTCGAGGGACAGCCGGGGTGGCTACACCTTC.